This paragraph reports one TCR beta chain. This entry belongs to a study of blood T cell repertoires in COVID-19. At the level of the study: Some COVID-19 samples were acute and others convalescent; all came from the United States, Italy and Spain.

Libraries were prepared by immunoSEQ multiplex PCR; TCRdb keeps only in-frame clonotypes and omits some of them. The sample contains about 240,000 clones, roughly 80% of which appear only once. Sequencing was carried out using peripheral blood. The clonotype originates from an elderly woman with acute or convalescent COVID-19.

CDR3 sequence reads: CASSAGTGANQPQHF. Written as DNA, the CDR3 is TGTGCCAGTAGTGCCGGGACAGGGGCCAATCAGCCCCAGCATTTT. V and J are TRBV19 and TRBJ1-5; TRBD1 matches 10 bases. V trimming: 5 bases; J trimming: 3 bases; junction bases outside the gene matches: 4. This CDR3 is built from 15 residues. Per the germline V gene, CDR1 is LNHDA and CDR2 is SQIVND (reference sequence).